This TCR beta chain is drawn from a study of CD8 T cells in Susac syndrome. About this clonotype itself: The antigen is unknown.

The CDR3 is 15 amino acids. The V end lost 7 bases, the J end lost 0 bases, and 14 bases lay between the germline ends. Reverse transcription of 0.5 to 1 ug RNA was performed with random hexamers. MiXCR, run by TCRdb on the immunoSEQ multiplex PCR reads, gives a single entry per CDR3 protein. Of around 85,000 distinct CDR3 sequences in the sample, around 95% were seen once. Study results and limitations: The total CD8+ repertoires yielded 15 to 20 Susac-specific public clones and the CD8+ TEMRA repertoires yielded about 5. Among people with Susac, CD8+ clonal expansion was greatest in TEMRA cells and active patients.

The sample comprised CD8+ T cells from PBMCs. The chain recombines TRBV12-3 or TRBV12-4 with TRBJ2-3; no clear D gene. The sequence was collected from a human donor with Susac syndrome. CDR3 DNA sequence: TGTGCCAGCATAATAGGAACACCTAGCACAGATACGCAGTATTTT. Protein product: CASIIGTPSTDTQYF.